The 18 T cell receptor beta chains presented below share a single source sample, sequenced in a study of shared clonotypes between healthy human individuals. Profiling relied on immunoSEQ multiplex PCR, and the TCRdb table lists in-frame clones only, not all of them. The sample contains about 1.1 million clones, roughly 77% of which appear only once. The sequenced material came from memory CD4+ T cells from PBMCs. Subset described: CD45RA-negative fraction. The receptor source for this set is a man between 18 and 29 years old in good health. Some clones in this sample may be carry-over from other donors' samples.

The chain is built from TRBV7-2 and TRBJ2-7; a weak D match, TRBD2 (6 bases). From germline, CDR1 is SGHTA and CDR2 FQGNSA. The CDR3 totals 15 residues. V shed 3 bases and J shed 2 bases, with 14 bases lying between them. CDR3 residues: CASSLDGDSAYEQYF. The CDR3 DNA sequence: TGTGCCAGCAGCTTGGATGGGGACTCCGCCTACGAGCAGTACTTC.

The sample holds a few counts of this clone. The V gene is TRBV7-6, the J gene TRBJ2-1; 8 bases line up with TRBD2. The CDR3 has 14 amino acids. The germline V gene has CDR1 SGHVS and CDR2 FNYEAQ. The trim removed 5 bases at V and 6 bases at J, leaving 6 bases unmatched. The CDR3 region is CASSRTSSGNEQFF. The CDR3 coding sequence is TGTGCCAGCAGCCGGACTAGCAGTGGCAATGAGCAGTTCTTC. The full variable domain, with the rest looked up from reference TRBV7-6 and TRBJ2-1, is GAGVSQSPRYKVTKRGQDVALRCDPISGHVSLYWYRQALGQGPEFLTYFNYEAQQDKSGLPNDRFSAERPEGSISTLTIQRTEQRDSAMYRCASSRTSSGNEQFFGPGTRLTVL.

This chain uses TRBV7-2 with TRBJ2-1; TRBD2 aligns across 7 bases. The CDR3 runs 16 residues. V trimming: 6 bases; J trimming: 0 bases; junction bases outside the gene matches: 8. The germline V gene encodes CDR1 SGHTA and CDR2 FQGNSA. The CDR3 sequence is CASRSARGSSYNEQFF. Here the CDR3 DNA reads TGTGCCAGCAGATCTGCGCGGGGGAGCTCCTACAATGAGCAGTTCTTC.

This sequence joins TRBV4-2 and TRBJ2-2; 10 bases fit TRBD2. The CDR3 extends over 19 amino acids. Germline V gene sequence: CDR1 LGHNA, CDR2 YNFKEQ. The junction had 11 bases not matched to a gene; V was cut back by 4 bases and J by 0 bases. CDR3 loop: CASSPRIPSGGTNTGELFF. The DNA for the CDR3 is TGTGCCAGCAGCCCCCGTATCCCTAGCGGGGGAACGAACACCGGGGAGCTGTTTTTT.

This clone was picked up many times. V gene TRBV7-6 combines with J gene TRBJ2-5, with 12 positions matching TRBD2. The germline gives CDR1 SGHVS, CDR2 FNYEAQ. This CDR3 spans 16 amino acids. The trim removed 4 bases at V and 2 bases at J, leaving 5 bases unmatched. The CDR3 is CASSWGTSGQQETQYF. The CDR3 DNA follows: TGTGCCAGCAGCTGGGGGACTAGCGGGCAACAAGAGACCCAGTACTTC. Variable domain in full (rest from reference TRBV7-6 and TRBJ2-5): GAGVSQSPRYKVTKRGQDVALRCDPISGHVSLYWYRQALGQGPEFLTYFNYEAQQDKSGLPNDRFSAERPEGSISTLTIQRTEQRDSAMYRCASSWGTSGQQETQYFGPGTRLLVL.

This clone was recorded once. The sample holds other DNA sequences that translate to the same CDR3. The chain has TRBV5-8 and TRBJ1-2; perhaps TRBD1 as D (5 bases). The length of the CDR3 is 12 residues. Looked up from germline, CDR1 is SGHTS and CDR2 is YDEGEE. V lost 0 bases, J lost 6 bases, and 6 bases lay in between. As DNA, the CDR3 is TGTGCCAGCAGCTTGGTGACAGATGGCTACACCTTC. It yields the protein CASSLVTDGYTF.

In the case of this clone: The identical CDR3 is also encoded by other nucleotide sequences in the sample. The V gene is TRBV7-9, the J gene TRBJ2-5; the D is unclear. Germline V gives CDR1 SEHNR, CDR2 FQNEAQ (reference sequence). The length of the CDR3 is 14 residues. Trimming removed 1 base at V and 4 bases at J, with 10 bases between. The CDR3 bases are TGTGCCAGCAGCTTAGGAGGCGGTAGAGAGACCCAGTACTTC. This sequence encodes CASSLGGGRETQYF.

With regard to this clone: One end of the junction fails to match germline, which may point to a read error. The rearrangement uses TRBV11-2 and TRBJ2-2; 9 bases are a match to TRBD1. In germline, CDR1 is SGHAT, CDR2 FQNNGV. The length of the CDR3 is 16 residues. The CDR3 reads CTSSSYRGRRTGELFF. CDR3 in DNA: TGTACCAGCAGCTCTTACAGGGGGCGACGCACCGGGGAGCTGTTTTTT.

The genes are TRBV5-8 and TRBJ2-2; no firm D call. Germline lookup yields CDR1 SGHTS and CDR2 YDEGEE. V was shortened by 5 bases and J by 2 bases, with 13 bases between the two germline ends. This CDR3 contains 15 residues. CDR3 in DNA: TGTGCCAGCAGACTACCAACAGCAAACACCGGGGAGCTGTTTTTT. This encodes CASRLPTANTGELFF.

This chain uses TRBV7-3 with TRBJ2-1; TRBD2 matches 9 bases. The CDR3 has 14 amino acids. Germline values: CDR1 SGHTA, CDR2 FQGTGA. Trimming took 2 bases from V and 10 from J; bases not matched to a gene: 6. The chain's CDR3 is CASSLGTSSTEQFF. In DNA form, the CDR3 reads TGTGCCAGCAGCTTAGGGACTAGCTCTACGGAGCAGTTCTTC.

Concerning this clone: Other DNA sequences in the same sample also yield this CDR3. V usage is TRBV9 and J usage is TRBJ2-5, with D perhaps matching TRBD2 (6 bases). CDR1 SGDLS and CDR2 YYNGEE come from the germline V gene. Trimming removed 2 bases from V and 5 bases from J, with 10 bases in between. This CDR3 comprises 13 residues. The CDR3 protein is CASSVTGGETQYF. CDR3 coding DNA: TGTGCCAGCAGCGTCACTGGGGGGGAGACCCAGTACTTC.

The chain joins TRBV21-1 to TRBJ2-1; TRBD2, the table's D call, lacks a check against the DNA. TRBV21-1 is an annotated pseudogene. CDR3 length: 17 amino acids. The CDR3 reads CASSKWLAGWGLDEQFF. CDR3 DNA sequence: TGTGCCAGCAGCAAATGGCTAGCGGGGTGGGGATTGGATGAGCAGTTCTTC.

V gene TRBV29-1 combines with J gene TRBJ2-7; 11 positions agree with TRBD2. The germline V gene encodes CDR1 SQVTM and CDR2 ANQGSEA. The CDR3 sequence is 13 residues long. V was pared by 5 bases and J by 3 bases, with 3 bases of the junction left unmatched. The CDR3 DNA reads TGCAGCGTTACTAGCGGGAGCCTCTACGAGCAGTACTTC. Translating it yields CSVTSGSLYEQYF.

V gene TRBV7-7 combines with J gene TRBJ1-1; possible D gene TRBD1, 5 bases. The V end was cut by 6 bases, the J end by 2 bases, with 10 bases between. Looked up from germline, CDR1 is SSHAT and CDR2 is FNYEAQ (reference sequence). This CDR3 region has 13 residues. The CDR3: CASRAGPNTEAFF. In nucleotides, the CDR3 is TGTGCCAGCAGGGCAGGGCCTAACACTGAAGCTTTCTTT.

The chain couples TRBV29-1 to TRBJ2-5, with 8 bases that match TRBD1. CDR3 length: 15 residues. Germline loops: CDR1 SQVTM, CDR2 ANQGSEA. Trimming took 3 bases from V and 5 from J; bases not matched to a gene: 11. The CDR3 region is CSVDCDRGRGETQYF. DNA for the CDR3: TGCAGCGTTGACTGCGACAGGGGACGAGGGGAGACCCAGTACTTC.

The J gene is TRBJ1-1, the V gene TRBV6-4; the D gene is possibly TRBD1 (5 bases). The CDR3 runs 15 residues. Trimming removed 4 bases from V and 3 bases from J, with 15 bases in between. Germline assignment: CDR1 MRHNA and CDR2 SNTAGT. The CDR3 DNA reads TGTGCCAGCAGTGGCGTAGAGGGGTCTGACACTGAAGCTTTCTTT. Translated: CASSGVEGSDTEAFF.

This chain uses TRBV15 with TRBJ1-2; 7 nucleotides line up with TRBD1. J lost 3 bases, V lost 0 bases, and 4 bases had no gene match. Germline CDR1 is LNHNV and CDR2 is YYDKDF (reference sequence). This CDR3 contains 15 residues. CDR3 sequence: CATSRDLGTDYGYTF. Written as DNA, the CDR3 is TGTGCCACCAGCAGAGATCTAGGGACAGACTATGGCTACACCTTC.

This clone was counted only a few times. The chain combines TRBV18 with TRBJ2-1; TRBD2 matches at 14 bases. V trimming: 1 base; J trimming: 4 bases; junction bases outside the gene matches: 6. CDR3 length: 18 residues. Germline V gives CDR1 KGHSH, CDR2 LQKENI. CDR3 in amino acids: CASSPQGLAGGGYNEQFF. The CDR3 nucleotides read TGTGCCAGCTCACCACAAGGACTAGCGGGAGGAGGTTACAATGAGCAGTTCTTC. Variable domain in full (rest from reference TRBV18 and TRBJ2-1): NAGVMQNPRHLVRRRGQEARLRCSPMKGHSHVYWYRQLPEEGLKFMVYLQKENIIDESGMPKERFSAEFPKEGPSILRIQQVVRGDSAAYFCASSPQGLAGGGYNEQFFGPGTRLTVL.